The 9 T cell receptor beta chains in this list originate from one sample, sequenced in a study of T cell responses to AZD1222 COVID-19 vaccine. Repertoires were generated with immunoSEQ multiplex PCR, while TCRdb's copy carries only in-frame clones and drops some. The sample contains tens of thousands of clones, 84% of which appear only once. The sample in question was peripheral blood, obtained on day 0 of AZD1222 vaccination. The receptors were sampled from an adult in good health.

CDR3 protein: CASSVAGGISDTQYF. CDR3 in DNA: TGTGCCAGCAGCGTAGCCGGTGGGATCTCAGATACGCAGTATTTT. The chain joins TRBV9 to TRBJ2-3; D is unclear. This CDR3 has 15 residues. CDR1 is SGDLS, CDR2 YYNGEE, per germline. Trimming stripped 0 bases from V and 4 bases from J, with 12 bases between.

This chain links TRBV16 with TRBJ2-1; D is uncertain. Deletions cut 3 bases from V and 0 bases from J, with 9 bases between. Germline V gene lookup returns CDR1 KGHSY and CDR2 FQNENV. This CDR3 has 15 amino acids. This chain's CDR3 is CASSQGFSSYNEQFF. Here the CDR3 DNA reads TGTGCCAGCAGCCAGGGCTTTAGCTCCTACAATGAGCAGTTCTTC.

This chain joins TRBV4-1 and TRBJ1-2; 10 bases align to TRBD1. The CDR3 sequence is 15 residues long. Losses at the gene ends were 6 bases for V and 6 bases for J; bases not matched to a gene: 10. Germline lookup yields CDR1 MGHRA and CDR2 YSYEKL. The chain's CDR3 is CASRRTQTGGDGYTF. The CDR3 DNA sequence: TGCGCCAGCAGGCGCACGCAGACAGGGGGCGATGGCTACACCTTC.

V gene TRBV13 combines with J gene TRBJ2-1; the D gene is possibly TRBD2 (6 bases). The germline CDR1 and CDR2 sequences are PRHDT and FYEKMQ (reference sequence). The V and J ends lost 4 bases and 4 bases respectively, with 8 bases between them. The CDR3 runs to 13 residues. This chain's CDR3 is CASSSGLYNEQFF. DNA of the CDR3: TGTGCCAGCAGCTCTGGACTATACAATGAGCAGTTCTTC. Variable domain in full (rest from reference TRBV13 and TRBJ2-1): AAGVIQSPRHLIKEKRETATLKCYPIPRHDTVYWYQQGPGQDPQFLISFYEKMQSDKGSIPDRFSAQQFSDYHSELNMSSLELGDSALYFCASSSGLYNEQFFGPGTRLTVL.

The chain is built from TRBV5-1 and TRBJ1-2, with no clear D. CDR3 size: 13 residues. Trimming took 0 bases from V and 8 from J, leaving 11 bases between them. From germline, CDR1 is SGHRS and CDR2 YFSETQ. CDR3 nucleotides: TGCGCCAGCAGCTTGGATGCCGCCCCGGGCTACACCTTC. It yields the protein CASSLDAAPGYTF.

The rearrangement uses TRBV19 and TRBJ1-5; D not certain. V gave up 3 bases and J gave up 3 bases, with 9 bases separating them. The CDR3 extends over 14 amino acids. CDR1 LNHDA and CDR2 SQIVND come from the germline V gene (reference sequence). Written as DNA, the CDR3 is TGTGCCAGTAGTATGGGGAGAGCCAATCAGCCCCAGCATTTT. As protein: CASSMGRANQPQHF.

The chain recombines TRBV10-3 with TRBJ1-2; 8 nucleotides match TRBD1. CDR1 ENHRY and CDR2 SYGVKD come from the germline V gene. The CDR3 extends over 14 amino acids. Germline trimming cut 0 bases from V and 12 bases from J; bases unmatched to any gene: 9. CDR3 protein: CAISESLDRVLNTF. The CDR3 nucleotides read TGTGCCATCAGTGAGTCCCTGGACAGGGTGCTAAACACCTTC.

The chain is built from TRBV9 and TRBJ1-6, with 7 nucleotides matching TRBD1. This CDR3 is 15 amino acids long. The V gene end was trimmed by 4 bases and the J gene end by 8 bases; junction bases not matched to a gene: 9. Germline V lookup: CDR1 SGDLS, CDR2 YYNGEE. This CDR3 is CASSFRQGGDSPLHF. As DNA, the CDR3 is TGTGCCAGCAGCTTCCGACAGGGTGGAGATTCACCCCTCCACTTT.

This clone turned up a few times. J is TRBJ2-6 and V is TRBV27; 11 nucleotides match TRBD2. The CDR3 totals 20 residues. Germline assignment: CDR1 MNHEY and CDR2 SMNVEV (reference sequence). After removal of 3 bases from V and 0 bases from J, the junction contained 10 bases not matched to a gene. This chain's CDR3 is CASSLGAETSGISGANVLTF. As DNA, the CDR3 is TGTGCCAGCAGTTTGGGTGCCGAGACTAGCGGGATCTCTGGGGCCAACGTCCTGACTTTC.